The 10 T cell receptor beta chains below come from one sample, sequenced in a study of cytomegalovirus exposure and HLA in healthy donors. Primers included in the PCR were 60 Vbeta and 13 Jbeta primers. Generated by immunoSEQ multiplex PCR, the TCRdb table keeps only in-frame clones and is missing some. The profile shows some 71,000 clones, approximately 80% of them singletons. Sequencing was performed on PBMCs. These receptors all stem from a man aged 18 to 29 in good health and CMV-seronegative.

The genes are TRBV10-3 and TRBJ1-2, with D unresolved. The V and J ends lost 2 bases and 8 bases respectively, with 9 bases between them. The CDR3 runs 12 residues. Per the germline V gene, CDR1 is ENHRY and CDR2 is SYGVKD. In DNA, the CDR3 is TGTGCCATCAGTGAGGGATCGCGGGGCTACACCTTC. This gives the protein CAISEGSRGYTF.

The chain joins TRBV11-2 to TRBJ2-3, with 7 positions matching TRBD1. Germline CDR1 is SGHAT and CDR2 is FQNNGV. V shed 4 bases, J shed 3 bases, and the junction held 16 bases outside the gene matches. The CDR3 has 18 amino acids. CDR3 loop: CASSSDTEAGGATDTQYF. The CDR3 DNA sequence: TGTGCCAGCAGCTCAGACACTGAGGCAGGGGGAGCGACAGATACGCAGTATTTT.

The chain has TRBV6-5 and TRBJ2-2, with 9 positions matching TRBD1. Germline V CDR1 and CDR2: MNHEY, SVGAGI. V was clipped by 6 bases and J by 8 bases; unmatched bases: 7. CDR3 length: 14 residues. This chain's CDR3 is CASSLQGATGELFF. DNA for the CDR3: TGTGCCAGCAGCCTACAGGGGGCGACGGGGGAGCTGTTTTTT.

The chain joins TRBV11-3 to TRBJ1-1; no clear D. The CDR3 has 13 amino acids. V lost 3 bases to trimming and J lost 5 bases, with 10 bases between them. Germline V lookup: CDR1 SGHNT, CDR2 YENEEA. The CDR3 bases are TGTGCCAGCAGCTTCGCGAGAGGTACTGAAGCTTTCTTT. This translates into CASSFARGTEAFF.

The chain combines TRBV7-2 with TRBJ2-5; TRBD2 matches at 9 bases. Losses at the gene ends were 0 bases for V and 5 bases for J; bases not matched to a gene: 13. This CDR3 region has 18 residues. Germline loops: CDR1 SGHTA, CDR2 FQGNSA. CDR3 residues: CASSLAGPILAGFETQYF. The CDR3 region has the DNA TGTGCCAGCAGCTTAGCCGGTCCCATCCTAGCGGGATTCGAGACCCAGTACTTC.

For the CDR3, the DNA is TGTGCCAGCAGTGAGAGCAGGGCCTCCTACAATGAGCAGTTCTTC. Amino acid sequence: CASSESRASYNEQFF. This sequence joins TRBV2 and TRBJ2-1, with TRBD1 as a possible D gene (5 bases). V lost 3 bases and J 0 bases, leaving 9 bases between the germline ends. The germline gives CDR1 SNHLY, CDR2 FYNNEI. The CDR3 spans 15 residues.

The chain is built from TRBV10-3 and TRBJ1-6; 7 nucleotides match TRBD1. V shed 0 bases, J shed 0 bases, and the junction held 5 bases outside the gene matches. Germline V gene lookup returns CDR1 ENHRY and CDR2 SYGVKD. CDR3 size: 18 residues. CDR3 sequence reads: CAISESGQPSSYNSPLHF. For the CDR3, the DNA is TGTGCCATCAGTGAGTCGGGACAGCCAAGCTCCTATAATTCACCCCTCCACTTT.

This clone has just a few counts. This sequence joins TRBV19 and TRBJ1-1, with 7 positions matching TRBD1. Germline trimming cut 0 bases from V and 11 bases from J; bases unmatched to any gene: 6. Germline loops: CDR1 LNHDA, CDR2 SQIVND (reference sequence). This CDR3 is 13 amino acids long. The CDR3 sequence: CASSIDEGANAFF. The CDR3 bases are TGTGCCAGTAGTATAGACGAGGGGGCGAACGCTTTCTTT.

V gene TRBV7-6 combines with J gene TRBJ2-3; 12 bases align to TRBD2. The ends lost 2 bases at V and 4 bases at J; junction bases unmatched: 10. Germline CDR1 and CDR2: SGHVS and FNYEAQ. The CDR3 length is 18 residues. CDR3 nucleotides: TGTGCCAGCAGCTTACTAGCGGGGGGGCCTGTTGGCCCAGATACGCAGTATTTT. As protein: CASSLLAGGPVGPDTQYF.

V and J are TRBV19 and TRBJ2-7; 10 positions match TRBD1. Per the germline V gene, CDR1 is LNHDA and CDR2 is SQIVND (reference sequence). The CDR3 extends over 15 amino acids. J gave up 5 bases and V 4 bases, and 8 bases lay outside the gene matches. The CDR3 here is CASSTRQGASHEQYF. The CDR3 DNA reads as TGTGCCAGTAGTACCAGACAGGGGGCTAGCCACGAGCAGTACTTC.